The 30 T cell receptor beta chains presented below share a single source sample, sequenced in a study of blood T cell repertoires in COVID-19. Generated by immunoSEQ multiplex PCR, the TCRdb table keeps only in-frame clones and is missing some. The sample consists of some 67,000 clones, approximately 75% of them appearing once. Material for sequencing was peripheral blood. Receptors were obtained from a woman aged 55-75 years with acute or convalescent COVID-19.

As DNA, the CDR3 is TGTGCCAGCAGCGCGGACAGGGGCCGAGCCAAAAACATTCAGTACTTC. This codes for CASSADRGRAKNIQYF. The V gene is TRBV5-8, the J gene TRBJ2-4; TRBD1 matches 9 bases. Germline assignment: CDR1 SGHTS and CDR2 YDEGEE. After removal of 4 bases from V and 0 bases from J, the junction contained 5 bases not matched to a gene. This CDR3 has 16 residues.

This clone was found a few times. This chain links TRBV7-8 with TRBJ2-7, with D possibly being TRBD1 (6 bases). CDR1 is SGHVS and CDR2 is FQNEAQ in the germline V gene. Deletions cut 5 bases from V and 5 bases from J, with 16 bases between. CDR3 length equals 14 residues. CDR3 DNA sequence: TGTGCCAGCAGCCGAATTGAACAGGGAAACGAGCAGTACTTC. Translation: CASSRIEQGNEQYF.

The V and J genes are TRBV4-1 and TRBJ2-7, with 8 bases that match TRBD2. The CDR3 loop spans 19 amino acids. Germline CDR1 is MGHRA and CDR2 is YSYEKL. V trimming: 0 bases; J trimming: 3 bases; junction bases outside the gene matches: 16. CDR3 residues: CASSQDQGSGGLYRYEQYF. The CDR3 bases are TGCGCCAGCAGCCAAGATCAGGGGAGCGGGGGCCTATACCGCTACGAGCAGTACTTC.

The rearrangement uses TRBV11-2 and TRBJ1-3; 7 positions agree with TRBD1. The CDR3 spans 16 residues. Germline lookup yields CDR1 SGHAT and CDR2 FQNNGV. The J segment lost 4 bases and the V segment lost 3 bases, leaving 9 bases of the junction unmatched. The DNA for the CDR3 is TGTGCCAGCAGCTTGCTCGGACCAGGGGGAGGAAACACCATATATTTT. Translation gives CASSLLGPGGGNTIYF. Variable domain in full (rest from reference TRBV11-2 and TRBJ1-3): EAGVAQSPRYKIIEKRQSVAFWCNPISGHATLYWYQQILGQGPKLLIQFQNNGVVDDSQLPKDRFSAERLKGVDSTLKIQPAKLEDSAVYLCASSLLGPGGGNTIYFGEGSWLTVV.

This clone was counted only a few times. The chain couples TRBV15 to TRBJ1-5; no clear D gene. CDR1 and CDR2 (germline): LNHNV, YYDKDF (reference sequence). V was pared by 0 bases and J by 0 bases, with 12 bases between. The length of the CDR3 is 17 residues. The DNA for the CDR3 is TGTGCCACCAGCAGAGATGTGGGCACTTATAGCAATCAGCCCCAGCATTTT. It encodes CATSRDVGTYSNQPQHF.

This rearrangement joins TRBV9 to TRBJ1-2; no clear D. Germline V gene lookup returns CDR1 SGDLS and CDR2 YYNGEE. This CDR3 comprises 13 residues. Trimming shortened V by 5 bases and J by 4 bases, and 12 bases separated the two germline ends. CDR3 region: CASRGPQVYGYTF. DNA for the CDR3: TGTGCCAGCAGGGGCCCTCAGGTCTATGGCTACACCTTC.

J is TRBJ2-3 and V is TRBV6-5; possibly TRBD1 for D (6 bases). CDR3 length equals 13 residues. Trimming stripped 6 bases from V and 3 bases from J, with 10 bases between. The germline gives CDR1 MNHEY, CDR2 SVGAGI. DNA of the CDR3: TGTGCCAGCAGCATACAGGGTACAGATACGCAGTATTTT. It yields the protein CASSIQGTDTQYF.

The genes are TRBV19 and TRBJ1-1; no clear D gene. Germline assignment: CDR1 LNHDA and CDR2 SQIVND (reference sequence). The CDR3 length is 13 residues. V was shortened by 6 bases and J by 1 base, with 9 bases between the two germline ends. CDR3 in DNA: TGTGCCAGTAGCGTACAGAGGAACACTGAAGCTTTCTTT. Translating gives CASSVQRNTEAFF.

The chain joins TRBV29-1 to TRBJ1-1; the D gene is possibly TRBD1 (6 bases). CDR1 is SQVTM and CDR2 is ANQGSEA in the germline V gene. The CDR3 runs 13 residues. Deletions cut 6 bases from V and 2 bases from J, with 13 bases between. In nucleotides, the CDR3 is TGCAGCGTCGGACAGCTCCTTAACACTGAAGCTTTCTTT. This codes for CSVGQLLNTEAFF.

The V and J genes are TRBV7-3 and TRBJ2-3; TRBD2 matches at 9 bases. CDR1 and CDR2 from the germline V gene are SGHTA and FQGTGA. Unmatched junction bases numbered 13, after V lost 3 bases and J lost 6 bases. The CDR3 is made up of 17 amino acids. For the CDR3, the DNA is TGTGCCAGCAGCTTTCCCAGCGGGGGGATAAGACGGGATACGCAGTATTTT. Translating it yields CASSFPSGGIRRDTQYF.

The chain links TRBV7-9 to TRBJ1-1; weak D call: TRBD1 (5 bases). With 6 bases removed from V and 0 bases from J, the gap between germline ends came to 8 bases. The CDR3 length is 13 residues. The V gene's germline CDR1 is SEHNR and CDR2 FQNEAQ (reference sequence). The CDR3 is CASSSTVNTEAFF. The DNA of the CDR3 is TGTGCCAGCAGTTCGACAGTGAACACTGAAGCTTTCTTT. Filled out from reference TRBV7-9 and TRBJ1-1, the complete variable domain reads DTGVSQNPRHKITKRGQNVTFRCDPISEHNRLYWYRQTLGQGPEFLTYFQNEAQLEKSRLLSDRFSAERPKGSFSTLEIQRTEQGDSAMYLCASSSTVNTEAFFGQGTRLTVV.

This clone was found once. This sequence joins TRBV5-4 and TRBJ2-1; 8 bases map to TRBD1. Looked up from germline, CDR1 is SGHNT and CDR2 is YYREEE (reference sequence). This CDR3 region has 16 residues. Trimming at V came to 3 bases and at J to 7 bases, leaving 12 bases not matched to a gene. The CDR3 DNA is TGTGCCAGCAGCTCTTCCTCTGGACAGGGAGTGAATGAGCAGTTCTTC. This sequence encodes CASSSSSGQGVNEQFF.

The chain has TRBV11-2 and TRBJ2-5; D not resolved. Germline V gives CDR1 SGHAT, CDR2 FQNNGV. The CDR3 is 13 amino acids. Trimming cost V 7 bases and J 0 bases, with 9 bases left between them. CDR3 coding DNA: TGTGCCAGCACCTCGTTTTACCAAGAGACCCAGTACTTC. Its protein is CASTSFYQETQYF.

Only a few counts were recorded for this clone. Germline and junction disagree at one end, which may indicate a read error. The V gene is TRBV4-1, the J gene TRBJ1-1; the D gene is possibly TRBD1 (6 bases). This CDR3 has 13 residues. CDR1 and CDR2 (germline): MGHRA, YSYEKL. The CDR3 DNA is TGCGCCAGCAGTGACACAGGGAACCCTGAAGCTTTCTTT. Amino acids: CASSDTGNPEAFF.

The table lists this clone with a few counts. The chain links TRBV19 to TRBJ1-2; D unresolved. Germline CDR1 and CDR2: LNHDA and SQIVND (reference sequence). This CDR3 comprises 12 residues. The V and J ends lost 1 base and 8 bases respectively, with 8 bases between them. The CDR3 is CASSIVSGGYTF. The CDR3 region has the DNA TGTGCCAGTAGTATAGTATCAGGAGGCTACACCTTC.

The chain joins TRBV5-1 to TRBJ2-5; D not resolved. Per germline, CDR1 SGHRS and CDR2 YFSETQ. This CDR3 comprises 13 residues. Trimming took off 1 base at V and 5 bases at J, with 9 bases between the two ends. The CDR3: CASSLHGEETQYF. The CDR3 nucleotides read TGCGCCAGCAGCTTGCACGGTGAGGAGACCCAGTACTTC.

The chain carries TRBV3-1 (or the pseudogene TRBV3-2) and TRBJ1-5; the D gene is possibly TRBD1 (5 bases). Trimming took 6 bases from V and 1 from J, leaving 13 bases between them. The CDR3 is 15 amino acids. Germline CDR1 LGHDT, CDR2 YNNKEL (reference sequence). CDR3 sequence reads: CASRMGGDSNQPQHF. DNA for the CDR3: TGTGCCAGCAGAATGGGGGGGGACAGCAATCAGCCCCAGCATTTT.

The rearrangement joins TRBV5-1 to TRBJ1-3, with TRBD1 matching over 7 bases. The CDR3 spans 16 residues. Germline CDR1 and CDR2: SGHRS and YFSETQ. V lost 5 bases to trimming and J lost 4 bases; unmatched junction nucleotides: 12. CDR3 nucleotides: TGCGCCAGCAGTCCTATCTCCGGGACAGTCGGAAACACCATATATTTT. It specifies CASSPISGTVGNTIYF.

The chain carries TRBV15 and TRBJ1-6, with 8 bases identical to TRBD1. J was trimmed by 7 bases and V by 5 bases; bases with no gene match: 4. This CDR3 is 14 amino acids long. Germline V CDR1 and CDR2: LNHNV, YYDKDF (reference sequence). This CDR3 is CATSGQGANSPLHF. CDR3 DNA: TGTGCCACCAGCGGCCAGGGGGCGAATTCACCCCTCCACTTT. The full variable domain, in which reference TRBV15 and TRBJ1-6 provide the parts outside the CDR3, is DAMVIQNPRYQVTQFGKPVTLSCSQTLNHNVMYWYQQKSSQAPKLLFHYYDKDFNNEADTPDNFQSRRPNTSFCFLDIRSPGLGDTAMYLCATSGQGANSPLHFGNGTRLTVT.

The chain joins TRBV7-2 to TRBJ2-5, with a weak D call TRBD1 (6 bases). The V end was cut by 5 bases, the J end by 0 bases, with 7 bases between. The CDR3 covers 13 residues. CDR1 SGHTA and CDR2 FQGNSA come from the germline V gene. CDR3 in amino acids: CASSRDNQETQYF. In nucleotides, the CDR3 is TGTGCCAGCAGCAGGGACAACCAAGAGACCCAGTACTTC.

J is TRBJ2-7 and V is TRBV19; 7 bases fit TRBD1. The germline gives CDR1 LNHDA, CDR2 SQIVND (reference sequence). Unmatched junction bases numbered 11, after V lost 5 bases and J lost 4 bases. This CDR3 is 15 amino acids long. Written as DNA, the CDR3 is TGTGCCAGTAGTCATGGTCCCCGACAGGGATACGAGCAGTACTTC. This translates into CASSHGPRQGYEQYF. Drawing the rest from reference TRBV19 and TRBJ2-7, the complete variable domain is DGGITQSPKYLFRKEGQNVTLSCEQNLNHDAMYWYRQDPGQGLRLIYYSQIVNDFQKGDIAEGYSVSREKKESFPLTVTSAQKNPTAFYLCASSHGPRQGYEQYFGPGTRLTVT.

The CDR3 bases are TGTGCCAGCAGCTTATACAGGGACTATGGCTACACCTTC. It is translated as CASSLYRDYGYTF. The V gene is TRBV5-5, the J gene TRBJ1-2; D is possibly TRBD1 (6 bases). CDR1 and CDR2 (germline): SGHKS, YYEKEE (reference sequence). The CDR3 has 13 residues. Trimming left V 2 bases short and J 3 bases short, with 8 bases between.

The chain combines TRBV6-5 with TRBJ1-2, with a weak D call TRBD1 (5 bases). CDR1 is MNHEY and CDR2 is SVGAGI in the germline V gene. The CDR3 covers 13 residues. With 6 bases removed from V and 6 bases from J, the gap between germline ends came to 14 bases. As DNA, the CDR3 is TGTGCCAGCAGCCCAGGGATCCCGAATGGCTACACCTTC. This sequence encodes CASSPGIPNGYTF.

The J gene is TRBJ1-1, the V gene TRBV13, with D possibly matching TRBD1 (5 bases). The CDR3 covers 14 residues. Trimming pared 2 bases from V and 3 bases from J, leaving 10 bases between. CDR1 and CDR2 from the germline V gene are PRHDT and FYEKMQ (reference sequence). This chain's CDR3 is CASSLPGGDTEAFF. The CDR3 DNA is TGTGCCAGCAGCTTACCGGGGGGAGACACTGAAGCTTTCTTT.

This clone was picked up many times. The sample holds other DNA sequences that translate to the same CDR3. The CDR3 loop reads CASSVVGDGTDTQYF. CDR3 coding DNA: TGTGCCAGCAGCGTAGTCGGGGATGGCACAGATACGCAGTATTTT. The chain couples TRBV9 to TRBJ2-3, with D possibly matching TRBD2 (5 bases). The V end lost 0 bases, the J end lost 1 base, and 9 bases lay between the germline ends. CDR1 and CDR2 from the germline V gene are SGDLS and YYNGEE. The CDR3 covers 15 residues.

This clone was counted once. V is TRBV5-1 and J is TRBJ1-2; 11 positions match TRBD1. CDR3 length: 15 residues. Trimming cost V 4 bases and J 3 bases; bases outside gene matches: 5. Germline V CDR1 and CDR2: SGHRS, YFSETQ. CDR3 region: CASSPGQGADYGYTF. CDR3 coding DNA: TGCGCCAGCAGCCCCGGACAGGGGGCAGACTATGGCTACACCTTC. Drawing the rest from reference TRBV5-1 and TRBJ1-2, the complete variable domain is KAGVTQTPRYLIKTRGQQVTLSCSPISGHRSVSWYQQTPGQGLQFLFEYFSETQRNKGNFPGRFSGRQFSNSRSEMNVSTLELGDSALYLCASSPGQGADYGYTFGSGTRLTVV.

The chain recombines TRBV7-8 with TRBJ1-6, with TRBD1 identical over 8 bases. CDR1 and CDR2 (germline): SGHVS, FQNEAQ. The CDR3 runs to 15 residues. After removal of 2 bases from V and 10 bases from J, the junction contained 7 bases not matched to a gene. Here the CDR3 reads CASSLQGARGSPLHF. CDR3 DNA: TGTGCCAGCAGCTTACAGGGGGCGCGTGGGTCACCCCTCCACTTT.

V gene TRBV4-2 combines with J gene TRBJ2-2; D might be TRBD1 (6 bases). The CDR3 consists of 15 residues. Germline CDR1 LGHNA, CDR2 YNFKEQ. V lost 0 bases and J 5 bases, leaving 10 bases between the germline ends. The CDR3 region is CASSQDTGLTGELFF. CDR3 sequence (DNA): TGTGCCAGCAGCCAAGATACAGGGCTGACCGGGGAGCTGTTTTTT.

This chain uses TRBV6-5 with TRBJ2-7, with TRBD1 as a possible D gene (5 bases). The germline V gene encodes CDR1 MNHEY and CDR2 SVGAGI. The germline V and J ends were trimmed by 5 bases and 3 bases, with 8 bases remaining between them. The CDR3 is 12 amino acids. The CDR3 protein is CASSRTFYEQYF. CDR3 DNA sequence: TGTGCCAGCAGTCGGACATTCTACGAGCAGTACTTC.

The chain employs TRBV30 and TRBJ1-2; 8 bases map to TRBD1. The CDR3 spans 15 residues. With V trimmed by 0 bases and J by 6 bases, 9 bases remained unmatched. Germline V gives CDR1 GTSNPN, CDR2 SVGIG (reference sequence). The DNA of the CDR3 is TGTGCCTGGAGTGTTCCGGACAGGGCAGGGGATGGCTACACCTTC. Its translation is CAWSVPDRAGDGYTF.